Listed here are 9 T cell receptor beta chains from one sample, sequenced in a study of T cells in women clearing cervical HPV infection (dated 2018 in TCRdb). Receptor libraries were prepared by the immunoSEQ multiplex PCR assay. TCRdb retrieved this table from immuneACCESS and kept in-frame rearrangements only. Not all clones are present; in checked studies, unresolved V genes account for under half, and no reason is known for the remainder. The table for this sample records 25,000 to 35,000 clones. The top ten clonotypes cover 6.5% to 8% of the sample. Input material: blood buffy coat. The source of these receptors is a woman aged 18 to 75 with a cervical HPV16 infection that either progressed to CIN3+ or cleared (not recorded which).

Turning to this clone: The CDR3 end is not reached by the read, which stops 3 residues before it; the germline J gene fills it in. This chain joins TRBV19 and TRBJ1-2; 9 nucleotides line up with TRBD1. The CDR3 spans 13 residues. Germline CDR1 is LNHDA and CDR2 is SQIVND (reference sequence). CDR3 in amino acids: CASSSGQGYDYTF. The DNA read from the CDR3 is TGTGCCAGTAGTTCGGGACAGGGCTACGAC.

A note on this clone: Read sequence stops 3 residues before the CDR3 end, and the germline J gene provides the missing end. V usage is TRBV10-3 and J usage is TRBJ2-1; the D gene is possibly TRBD2 (6 bases). The CDR3 totals 16 residues. Germline CDR1 is ENHRY and CDR2 is SYGVKD. Trimming removed 3 bases at V and 3 bases at J, with 15 bases between. This chain's CDR3 is CAISDRSGGNYNEQFF. The sequenced part of the CDR3 DNA is TGTGCCATCAGTGATAGGTCTGGCGGGAACTACAATGAG.

The CDR3 sequence: CASLRLAGLSTDTQYF. The sequenced CDR3 bases are TGCGCCAGCCTTCGACTAGCGGGGCTTTCCACAGATACG. V gene TRBV10-2 combines with J gene TRBJ2-3; the match to TRBD2 covers 11 bases. The read ends 3 residues before the CDR3 terminus; that terminus is restored from the germline J gene. Unmatched junction bases numbered 9, after V lost 8 bases and J lost 2 bases. Germline CDR1 and CDR2: WSHSY and SAAADI. The CDR3 runs 16 residues.

In the case of this clone: The sequence runs out 3 residues before the end of the CDR3; the remainder is reconstructed from the germline J gene. V and J are TRBV4-1 and TRBJ1-6; tentatively, D is TRBD1 (6 bases). Germline V CDR1 and CDR2: MGHRA, YSYEKL. The CDR3 totals 18 residues. The V gene lost 3 bases and the J gene lost 0 bases, with 15 bases spanning the gap. The CDR3 protein is CASSQDSWISSYNSPLHF. The sequenced part of the CDR3 DNA is TGCGCCAGCAGCCAGGACAGCTGGATTAGCTCCTATAATTCACCC.

Comments on this clone: The CDR3 end falls 3 residues outside the read, so it is completed with the germline J gene. The J gene is TRBJ2-2, the V gene TRBV19; the match to TRBD1 covers 7 bases. The germline CDR1 and CDR2 sequences are LNHDA and SQIVND (reference sequence). V gave up 6 bases and J gave up 4 bases; unmatched junction bases: 11. There are 16 residues in the CDR3. This chain's CDR3 is CASSLLGGLGTGELFF. CDR3 DNA (partial): TGTGCCAGTAGCCTCTTAGGGGGCTTGGGCACCGGGGAG.

A remark on this clone: The CDR3 extends 3 residues past the end of the read, so its final part is completed from the germline J gene. The gene calls are TRBV20-1 and TRBJ2-7; TRBD2 matches 8 bases. CDR3 length equals 13 residues. Trimming took 6 bases from V and 3 from J; bases not matched to a gene: 7. In germline, CDR1 is DFQATT, CDR2 SNEGSKA (reference sequence). Here the CDR3 reads CSAVREDLYEQYF. CDR3 bases read: TGCAGTGCAGTGCGGGAGGACCTCTACGAG.

About this clone: With the read ending 3 residues before the CDR3 end, the germline J gene is used to fill in that end. The gene calls are TRBV7-6 and TRBJ2-1, with D tentatively TRBD1 (5 bases). V gave up 5 bases and J gave up 4 bases, with 12 bases separating them. CDR3 length equals 14 residues. Germline CDR1 is SGHVS and CDR2 is FNYEAQ. CDR3 region: CASSPLTVYNEQFF. The sequenced CDR3 bases are TGTGCCAGCAGCCCGCTGACAGTTTACAATGAG.

About this clone: The read halts 3 residues ahead of the CDR3 end, with the missing end drawn from the germline J gene. The gene calls are TRBV29-1 and TRBJ1-4; D possibly corresponds to TRBD1 (6 bases). The V end was cut by 7 bases, the J end by 8 bases, with 17 bases between. The CDR3 contains 13 residues. Germline values: CDR1 SQVTM, CDR2 ANQGSEA. CDR3 bases read: TGCAGCGCCCTGGGAGGGGGTATGGAAAAA. Protein: CSALGGGMEK. The entire CDR3 sequence reads CSALGGGMEKLFF.

Comments on this clone: Compared with germline, one end of the junction differs, possibly owing to a read error. The read falls 3 residues short of the CDR3 end, and the missing part is taken from the germline J gene. In the same sample, other DNA sequences code for this CDR3. This sequence joins TRBV4-2 and TRBJ1-4; D perhaps matches TRBD1 (5 bases). Germline values: CDR1 LGHNA, CDR2 YNFKEQ. The CDR3 loop spans 15 amino acids. Here the CDR3 reads CASSQGGGANEKLFF. CDR3 bases read: TGCGCCAGCAGCCAAGGAGGAGGGGCGAATGAAAAA.